The following is a T cell receptor (beta chain) sequence with its context. The data belong to a study of T cell responses to AZD1222 COVID-19 vaccine. Germline V gives CDR1 LNHDA, CDR2 SQIVND (reference sequence). With 5 bases removed from V and 6 bases from J, the gap between germline ends came to 20 bases. The CDR3 is 15 residues long. Repertoires were generated with immunoSEQ multiplex PCR, while TCRdb's copy carries only in-frame clones and drops some. The table includes about 140,000 clones, 85% to 90% detected once. This clonotype was obtained from an adult who received the AZD1222 COVID-19 vaccine. The V gene is TRBV19, the J gene TRBJ2-7, with unresolved D. The source material was peripheral blood, sampled 28 days after the second AZD1222 dose. CDR3 in amino acids: CASSLIAGVRSEQYF. In DNA form, the CDR3 reads TGTGCCAGTAGTTTAATAGCCGGAGTAAGAAGCGAGCAGTACTTC.